This T cell receptor (beta chain) emerged from a study of cytomegalovirus exposure and HLA in healthy donors. Study context: From approximately 170 million T cells, an earlier analysis saw 120 million or so unique TCR beta sequences.

The study, taken as a whole, reports: The listing of 150 to 200 TCR beta chains classed them as cytomegalovirus-associated. Within an earlier analysis, most TCR beta V segments proved productive either about 87% or about 30% of the time.

As for this clone: Its antigen is not identified.

CDR1 is LGHNT, CDR2 FRNRAP, per germline. Trimming cost V 6 bases and J 9 bases; bases outside gene matches: 5. The CDR3 runs to 12 residues. Primers: 60 Vbeta forward and 13 Jbeta reverse. The method was immunoSEQ multiplex PCR; TCRdb's version includes in-frame clones alone and lacks a portion of them. Of around 120,000 clones in the sample, approximately 76% are singletons; the top ten hold 30%. The source of this sequence is a man between 60 and 75 years old in good health and CMV-seropositive. J is TRBJ1-2 and V is TRBV12-5, with 9 bases that match TRBD1. Sequencing input: PBMCs. The CDR3: CASGRDRVSYTF. The DNA of the CDR3 is TGTGCTAGTGGACGGGACAGGGTTAGCTACACCTTC.